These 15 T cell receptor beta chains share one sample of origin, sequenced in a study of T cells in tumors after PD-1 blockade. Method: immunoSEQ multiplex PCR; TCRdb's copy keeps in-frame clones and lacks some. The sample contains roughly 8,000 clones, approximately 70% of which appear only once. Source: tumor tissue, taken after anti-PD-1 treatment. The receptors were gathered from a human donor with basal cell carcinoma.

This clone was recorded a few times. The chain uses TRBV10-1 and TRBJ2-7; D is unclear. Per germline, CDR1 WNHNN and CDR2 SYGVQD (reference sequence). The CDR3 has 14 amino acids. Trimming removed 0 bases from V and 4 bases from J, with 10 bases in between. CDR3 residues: CASSESTSRYEQYF. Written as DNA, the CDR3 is TGCGCCAGCAGTGAGTCGACCTCCCGATACGAGCAGTACTTC.

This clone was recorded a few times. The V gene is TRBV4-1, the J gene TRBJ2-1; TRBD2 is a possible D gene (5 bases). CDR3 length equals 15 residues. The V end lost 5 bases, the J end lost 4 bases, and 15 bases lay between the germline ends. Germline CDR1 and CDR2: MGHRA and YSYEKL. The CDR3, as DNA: TGCGCCAGCAGCGCCGCAGAGGGAAGGTACAATGAGCAGTTCTTC. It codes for CASSAAEGRYNEQFF.

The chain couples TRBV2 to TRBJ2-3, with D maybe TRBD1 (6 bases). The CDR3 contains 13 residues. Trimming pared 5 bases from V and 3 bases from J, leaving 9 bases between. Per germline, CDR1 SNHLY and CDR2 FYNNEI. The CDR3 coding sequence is TGTGCCAGCAGTCTCAGGGGTACAGATACGCAGTATTTT. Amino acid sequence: CASSLRGTDTQYF.

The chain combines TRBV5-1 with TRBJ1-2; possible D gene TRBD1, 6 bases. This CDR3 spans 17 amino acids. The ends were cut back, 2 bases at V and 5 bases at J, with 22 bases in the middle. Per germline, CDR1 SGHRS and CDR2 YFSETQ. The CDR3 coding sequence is TGCGCCAGCAGCTTTAGTTGGACAGCCAAGGGTCAATATGGCTACACCTTC. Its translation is CASSFSWTAKGQYGYTF.

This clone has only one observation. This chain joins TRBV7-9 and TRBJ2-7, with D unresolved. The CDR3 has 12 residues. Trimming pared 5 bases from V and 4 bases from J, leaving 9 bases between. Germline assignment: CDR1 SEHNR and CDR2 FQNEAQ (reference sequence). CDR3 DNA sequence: TGTGCCAGCAGCAGCACCCAATACGAGCAGTACTTC. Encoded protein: CASSSTQYEQYF.

CDR3 sequence: CASSQDGTVGNTIYF. The CDR3 DNA follows: TGTGCCAGCAGCCAAGATGGGACGGTAGGAAACACCATATATTTT. This chain connects TRBV3-1 (or the pseudogene TRBV3-2) to TRBJ1-3; D is perhaps TRBD1 (5 bases). Deletions cut 0 bases from V and 4 bases from J, with 10 bases between. The CDR3 consists of 15 residues. CDR1 and CDR2 from the germline V gene are LGHDT and YNNKEL (reference sequence).

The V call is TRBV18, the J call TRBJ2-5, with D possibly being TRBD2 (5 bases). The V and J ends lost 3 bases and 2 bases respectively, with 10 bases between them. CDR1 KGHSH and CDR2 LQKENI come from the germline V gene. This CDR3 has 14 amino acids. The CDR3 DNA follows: TGTGCCAGCTCACCGGGAGAAGCTCAAGAGACCCAGTACTTC. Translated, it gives CASSPGEAQETQYF.

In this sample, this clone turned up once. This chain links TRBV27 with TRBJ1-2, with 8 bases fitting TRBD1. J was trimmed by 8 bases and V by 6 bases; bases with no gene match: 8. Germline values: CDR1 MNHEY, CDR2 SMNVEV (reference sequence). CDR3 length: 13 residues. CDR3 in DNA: TGTGCCAGCAGCCAGGACAGGGCTAGCGGCTACACCTTC. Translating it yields CASSQDRASGYTF.

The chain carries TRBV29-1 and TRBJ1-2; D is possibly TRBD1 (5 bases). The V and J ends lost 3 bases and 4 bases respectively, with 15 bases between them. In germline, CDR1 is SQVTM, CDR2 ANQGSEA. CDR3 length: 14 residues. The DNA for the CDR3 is TGCAGCGTTGACCGGGAACCTGGGGGCTATGGCTACACCTTC. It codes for CSVDREPGGYGYTF.

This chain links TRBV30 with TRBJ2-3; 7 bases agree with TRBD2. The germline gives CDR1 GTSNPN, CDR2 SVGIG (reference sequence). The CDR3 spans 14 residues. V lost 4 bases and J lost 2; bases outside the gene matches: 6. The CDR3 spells CAWTGTTPTDTQYF. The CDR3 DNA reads TGTGCCTGGACCGGGACTACTCCCACAGATACGCAGTATTTT.

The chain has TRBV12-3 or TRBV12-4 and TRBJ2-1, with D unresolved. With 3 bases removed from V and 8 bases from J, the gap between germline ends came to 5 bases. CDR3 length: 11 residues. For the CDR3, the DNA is TGTGCCAGCAGTTTTGAGGATGAGCAGTTCTTC. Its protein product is CASSFEDEQFF.

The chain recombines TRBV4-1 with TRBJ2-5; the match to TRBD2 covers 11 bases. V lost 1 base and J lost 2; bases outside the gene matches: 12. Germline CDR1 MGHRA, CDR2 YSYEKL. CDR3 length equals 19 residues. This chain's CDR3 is CASSQGNLASGGTQETQYF. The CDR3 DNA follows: TGCGCCAGCAGCCAAGGAAATCTTGCTAGCGGGGGGACACAAGAGACCCAGTACTTC.

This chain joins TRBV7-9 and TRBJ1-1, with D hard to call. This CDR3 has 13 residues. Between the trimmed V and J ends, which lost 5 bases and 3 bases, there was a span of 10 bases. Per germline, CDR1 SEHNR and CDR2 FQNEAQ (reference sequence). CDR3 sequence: CASSLWRDTEAFF. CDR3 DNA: TGTGCCAGCAGCCTCTGGCGTGACACTGAAGCTTTCTTT. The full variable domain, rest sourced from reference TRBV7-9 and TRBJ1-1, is DTGVSQNPRHKITKRGQNVTFRCDPISEHNRLYWYRQTLGQGPEFLTYFQNEAQLEKSRLLSDRFSAERPKGSFSTLEIQRTEQGDSAMYLCASSLWRDTEAFFGQGTRLTVV.

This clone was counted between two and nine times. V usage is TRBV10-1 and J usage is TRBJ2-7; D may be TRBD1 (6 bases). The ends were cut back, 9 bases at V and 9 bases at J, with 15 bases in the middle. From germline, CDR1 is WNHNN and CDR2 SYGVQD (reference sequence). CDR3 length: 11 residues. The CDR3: CARNDRQAQYF. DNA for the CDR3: TGCGCCAGGAACGATCGACAGGCGCAGTACTTC.

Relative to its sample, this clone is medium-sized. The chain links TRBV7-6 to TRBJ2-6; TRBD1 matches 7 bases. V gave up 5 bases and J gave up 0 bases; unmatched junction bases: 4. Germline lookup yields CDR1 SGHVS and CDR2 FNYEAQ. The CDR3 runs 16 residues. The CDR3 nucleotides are TGTGCCAGCAGCATTAGGGGGCTCTCTGGGGCCAACGTCCTGACTTTC. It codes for CASSIRGLSGANVLTF. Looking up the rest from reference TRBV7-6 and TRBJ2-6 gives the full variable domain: GAGVSQSPRYKVTKRGQDVALRCDPISGHVSLYWYRQALGQGPEFLTYFNYEAQQDKSGLPNDRFSAERPEGSISTLTIQRTEQRDSAMYRCASSIRGLSGANVLTFGAGSRLTVL.